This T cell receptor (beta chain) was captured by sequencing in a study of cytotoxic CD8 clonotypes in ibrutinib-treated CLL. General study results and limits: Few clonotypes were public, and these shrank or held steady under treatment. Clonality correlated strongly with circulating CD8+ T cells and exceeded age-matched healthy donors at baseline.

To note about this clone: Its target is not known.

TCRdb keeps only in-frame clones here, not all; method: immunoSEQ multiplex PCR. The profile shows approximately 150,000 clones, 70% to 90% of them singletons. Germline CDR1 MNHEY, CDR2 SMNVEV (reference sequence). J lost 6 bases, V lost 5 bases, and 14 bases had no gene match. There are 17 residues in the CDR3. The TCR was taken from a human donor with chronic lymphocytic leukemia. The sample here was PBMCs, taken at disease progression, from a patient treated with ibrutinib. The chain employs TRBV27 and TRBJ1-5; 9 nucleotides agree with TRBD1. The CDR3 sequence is CASSPQTGGGLGQPQHF. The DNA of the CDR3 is TGTGCCAGCAGTCCCCAAACAGGGGGCGGACTGGGTCAGCCCCAGCATTTT.